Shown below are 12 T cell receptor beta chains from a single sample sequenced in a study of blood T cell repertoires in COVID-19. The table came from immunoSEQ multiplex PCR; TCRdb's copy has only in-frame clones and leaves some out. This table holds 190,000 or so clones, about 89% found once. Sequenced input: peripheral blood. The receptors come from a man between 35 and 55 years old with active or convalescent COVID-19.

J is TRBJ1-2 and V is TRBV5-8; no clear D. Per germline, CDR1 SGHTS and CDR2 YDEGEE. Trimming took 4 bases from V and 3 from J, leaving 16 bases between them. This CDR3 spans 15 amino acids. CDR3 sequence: CASSLGRGFDYGYTF. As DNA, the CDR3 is TGTGCCAGCAGCCTCGGGCGGGGTTTCGACTATGGCTACACCTTC.

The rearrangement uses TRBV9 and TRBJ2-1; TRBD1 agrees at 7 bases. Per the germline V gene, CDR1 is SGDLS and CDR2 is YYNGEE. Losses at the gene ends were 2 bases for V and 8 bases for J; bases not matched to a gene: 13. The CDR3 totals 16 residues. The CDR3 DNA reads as TGTGCCAGCAGCGTCAACCCCGGGACAGTGAACCATGAGCAGTTCTTC. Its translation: CASSVNPGTVNHEQFF.

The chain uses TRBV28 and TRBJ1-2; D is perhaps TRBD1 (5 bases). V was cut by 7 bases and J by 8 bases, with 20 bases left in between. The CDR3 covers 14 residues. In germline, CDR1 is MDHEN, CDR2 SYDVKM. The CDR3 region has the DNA TGTGCCAGCACCAGAATCCCCCGGGAGGGGGGCTACACCTTC. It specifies CASTRIPREGGYTF.

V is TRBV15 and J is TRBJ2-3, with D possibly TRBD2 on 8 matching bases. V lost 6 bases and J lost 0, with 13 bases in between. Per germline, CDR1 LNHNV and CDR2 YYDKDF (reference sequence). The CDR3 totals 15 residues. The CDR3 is CATRGGGGSTDTQYF. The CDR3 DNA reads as TGTGCCACCAGAGGGGGCGGGGGGAGCACAGATACGCAGTATTTT.

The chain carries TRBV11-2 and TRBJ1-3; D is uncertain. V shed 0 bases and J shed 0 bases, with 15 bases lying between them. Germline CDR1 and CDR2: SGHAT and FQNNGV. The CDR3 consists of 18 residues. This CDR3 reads CASSLDPDSASSGNTIYF. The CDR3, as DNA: TGTGCCAGCAGCTTAGATCCAGACTCAGCGAGCTCTGGAAACACCATATATTTT.

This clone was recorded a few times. The CDR3 spells CASSQDSSQDSYTF. CDR3 in DNA: TGTGCCAGCAGCCAAGATTCATCGCAGGATAGCTACACCTTC. This rearrangement joins TRBV4-2 to TRBJ1-2; D is unclear. CDR1 LGHNA and CDR2 YNFKEQ come from the germline V gene. The CDR3 runs 14 residues. V was trimmed by 0 bases and J by 9 bases, leaving 14 bases between them.

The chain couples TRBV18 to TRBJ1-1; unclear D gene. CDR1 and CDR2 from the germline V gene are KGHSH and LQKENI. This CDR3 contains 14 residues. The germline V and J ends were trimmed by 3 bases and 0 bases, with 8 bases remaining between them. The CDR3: CASSPNGMNTEAFF. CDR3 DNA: TGTGCCAGCTCACCGAACGGTATGAACACTGAAGCTTTCTTT.

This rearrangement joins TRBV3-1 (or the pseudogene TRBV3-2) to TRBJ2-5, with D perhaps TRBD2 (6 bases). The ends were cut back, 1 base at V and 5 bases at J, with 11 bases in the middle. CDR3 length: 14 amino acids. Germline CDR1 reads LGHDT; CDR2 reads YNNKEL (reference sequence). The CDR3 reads CASSQAGEKETQYF. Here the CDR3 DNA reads TGTGCCAGCAGCCAAGCGGGGGAGAAGGAGACCCAGTACTTC.

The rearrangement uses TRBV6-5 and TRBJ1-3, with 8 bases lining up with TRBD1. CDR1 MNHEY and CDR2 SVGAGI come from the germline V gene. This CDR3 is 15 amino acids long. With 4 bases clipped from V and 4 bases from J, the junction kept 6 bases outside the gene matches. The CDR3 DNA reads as TGTGCCAGCAGTTTCGGACAGGGAGCCGGAAACACCATATATTTT. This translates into CASSFGQGAGNTIYF.

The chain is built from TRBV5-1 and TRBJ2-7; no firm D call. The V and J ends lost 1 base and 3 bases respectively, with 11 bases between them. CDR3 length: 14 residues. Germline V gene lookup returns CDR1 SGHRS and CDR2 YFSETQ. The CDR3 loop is CASSLISGDYEQYF. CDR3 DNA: TGCGCCAGCAGCTTGATTTCGGGTGACTACGAGCAGTACTTC.

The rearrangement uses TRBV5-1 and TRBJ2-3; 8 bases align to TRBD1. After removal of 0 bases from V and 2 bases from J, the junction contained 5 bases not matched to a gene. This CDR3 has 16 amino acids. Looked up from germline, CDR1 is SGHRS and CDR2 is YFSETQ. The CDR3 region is CASSLGGTGYTDTQYF. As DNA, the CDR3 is TGCGCCAGCAGCTTGGGCGGGACAGGTTACACAGATACGCAGTATTTT.

CDR3 in DNA: TGCGCCAGCAGCTCACTGGGACAGGAGGCTGGAAACACCATATATTTT. Protein product: CASSSLGQEAGNTIYF. The chain recombines TRBV5-1 with TRBJ1-3; 8 positions agree with TRBD1. The trim removed 3 bases at V and 2 bases at J, leaving 7 bases unmatched. This CDR3 has 16 amino acids. In germline, CDR1 is SGHRS, CDR2 YFSETQ.